This TCR beta chain stems from a study of T cell repertoires in cytomegalovirus infection. In the case of this clonotype: The antigen is not known.

TCRdb processed the reads anew with MiXCR; each CDR3 protein has one entry. The sample contains roughly 800,000 distinct CDR3 sequences, roughly 28% of which appear only once. This CDR3 spans 13 amino acids. Germline values: CDR1 DFQATT, CDR2 SNEGSKA (reference sequence). V lost 1 base and J 1 base, leaving 7 bases between the germline ends. The specimen was cultured CD8+ T cells from PBMCs, collected from culture after CMV antigen stimulation. This receptor was obtained from a human donor in good health (CMV status not recorded). Some clones in this sample may be carry-over from other donors' samples. The rearrangement uses TRBV20-1 and TRBJ2-5; D possibly corresponds to TRBD2 (6 bases). The CDR3 DNA is TGCAGTGCTAGAGGGGGGGTCCAAGAGACCCAGTACTTC. It yields the protein CSARGGVQETQYF.